A selection of T cell receptor beta chains follows, all from one sample in a study of vaccination and CD4 T cells after COVID-19. TCRdb passed the PCR reads through MiXCR, listing each CDR3 protein once. The repertoire holds more than 6,000 distinct CDR3 sequences, with about two thirds as singletons. For these TCRs, the target antigens are not known. Sequencing used CD4+ T cells from blood, cultured in vitro. The receptors stem from a human donor in good health. The CDR3 runs from the conserved cysteine through the conserved F or W. A D gene is named only where the DNA matches it firmly. Rows may omit the clone size; those that give it use once, few, many or a size class.

V gene	clone size	D gene	J gene	CDR3 DNA	CDR3 protein
TRBV6-1	.	TRBD2	TRBJ2-1	TGTGCCAGCAGTCTCGATCCGGGTAGCGGGAGAAATGAGCAGTTCTTC	CASSLDPGSGRNEQFF
TRBV19	.	TRBD1	TRBJ1-5	TGTGCCAGTAGTAGGGGACAGGGGTTGGGGAGCAATCAGCCCCAGCATTTT	CASSRGQGLGSNQPQHF
TRBV7-2	.	.	TRBJ2-1	TGTGCCAGCAGCTCGTACGTCACGGAGCAGTTCTTC	CASSSYVTEQFF
TRBV6-4	few	.	TRBJ1-2	TGTGCCAGCAGTGACCCAGGGAAAGGCTACACCTTC	CASSDPGKGYTF
TRBV6-1	.	.	TRBJ1-1	TGTGCCAGCAGTGCGCCAGCCGATTGGGGCACTGAAGCTTTCTTT	CASSAPADWGTEAFF
TRBV20-1	.	TRBD2	TRBJ2-2	TGCAGTGCTAGAGACCTGGGACTAGCGGGGGACACCGGGGAGCTGTTTTTT	CSARDLGLAGDTGELFF
TRBV20-1	.	.	TRBJ1-1	TGCAGTGCTCGCGGGAGTATGAGGGCTGAAGCTTTCTTT	CSARGSMRAEAFF
TRBV27	.	.	TRBJ1-2	TGTGCCAGCAGTTTGGAGGGCACGGAAGGCTACACCTTC	CASSLEGTEGYTF
TRBV12-3/TRBV12-4	.	.	TRBJ1-6	TGTGCCAGCAGTTTAATGAGGGGAGGTAATTCACCCCTCCACTTT	CASSLMRGGNSPLHF
TRBV6-1	.	.	TRBJ1-5	TGTGCCAGCCGCCGCGAAGGGGAGAATCAGCCCCAGCATTTT	CASRREGENQPQHF
TRBV6-1	.	.	TRBJ1-3	TGTGCCAGCAGTGAAGCCCAGTGGAACACCATATATTTT	CASSEAQWNTIYF
TRBV20-1	.	.	TRBJ2-3	TGCAGTGCTAGCGGGCGGGACGGCACAGATACGCAGTATTTT	CSASGRDGTDTQYF
TRBV2	.	.	TRBJ1-2	TGTGCCAGCAGTGAGGAGAGGGCAGGCTATGGCTACACCTTC	CASSEERAGYGYTF
TRBV5-3	.	.	TRBJ1-1	TGTGCCAGAAGCCCATCCGAGGGCCCCTCAAGTGAAGCTTTCTTT	CARSPSEGPSSEAFF
TRBV4-2	.	.	TRBJ1-1	TGTGCCAGCAGCCAAGGTACGACAGCGAACACTGAAGCTTTCTTT	CASSQGTTANTEAFF
TRBV7-6	.	TRBD2	TRBJ2-2	TGTGCCAGCAGCTTAGAGGCGGCTAGCGGAAGCACCGGGGAGCTGTTTTTT	CASSLEAASGSTGELFF
TRBV7-9	.	TRBD2	TRBJ2-3	TGTGCCAGCAGCCTTTCGGGGGGGCTGGGCACAGATACGCAGTATTTT	CASSLSGGLGTDTQYF
TRBV7-9	.	TRBD1	TRBJ1-5	TGTGCCAGCAGCCCAGGGACAGGGCACCGCAATCAGCCCCAGCATTTT	CASSPGTGHRNQPQHF
TRBV29-1	few	TRBD2	TRBJ2-3	TGCAGCGCCGAACACGGACTAGCCACAGATACGCAGTATTTT	CSAEHGLATDTQYF
TRBV6-1	.	TRBD2	TRBJ2-1	TGTGCCAGCAGTGACGTGACTAGCGGGAGGGGGGTACCGTTCTTC	CASSDVTSGRGVPFF
TRBV7-2	few	.	TRBJ1-2	TGTGCCAGCAGCTCCCAGACAGTTCCCTATGGCTACACCTTC	CASSSQTVPYGYTF
TRBV6-5	.	.	TRBJ1-2	TGTGCCAGCAGTTCACAGGGTGCGGATGGCTACACCTTC	CASSSQGADGYTF
TRBV6-2/TRBV6-3	few	.	TRBJ2-5	TGTGCCAGCAGTTATGGGGACCACAGGAGGACCCAGTACTTC	CASSYGDHRRTQYF
TRBV7-6	.	.	TRBJ2-2	TGTGCCAGCAGCTTACTTGGGGCTAGCGCCGGGGAGCTGTTTTTT	CASSLLGASAGELFF
TRBV15	.	TRBD1	TRBJ1-6	TGTGCCACCAGCAGGGGACAGGATAATTCACCCCTCCACTTT	CATSRGQDNSPLHF
TRBV19	.	.	TRBJ1-2	TGTGCCAGTGCCGTTTTGGAGGGTCACTACACCTTC	CASAVLEGHYTF
TRBV30	.	.	TRBJ1-1	TGTGCCTGGCGGGGACGGATGAACACTGAAGCTTTCTTT	CAWRGRMNTEAFF
TRBV2	.	TRBD2	TRBJ2-2	TGTGCCAGCAGGGCCCAGGGACTAGCAATCAGTACCGGGGAGCTGTTTTTT	CASRAQGLAISTGELFF